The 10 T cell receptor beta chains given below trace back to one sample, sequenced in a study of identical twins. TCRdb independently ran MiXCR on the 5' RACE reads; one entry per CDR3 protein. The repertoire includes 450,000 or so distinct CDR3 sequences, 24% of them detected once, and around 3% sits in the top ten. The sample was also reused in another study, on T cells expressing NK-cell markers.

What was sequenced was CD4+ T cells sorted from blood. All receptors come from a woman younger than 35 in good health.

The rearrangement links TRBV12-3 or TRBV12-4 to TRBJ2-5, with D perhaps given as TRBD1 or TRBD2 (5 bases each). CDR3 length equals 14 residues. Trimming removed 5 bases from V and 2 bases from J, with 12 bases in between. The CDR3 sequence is CASSLGRLQETQYF. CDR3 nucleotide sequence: TGTGCCAGCAGTCTGGGACGCCTGCAAGAGACCCAGTACTTC.

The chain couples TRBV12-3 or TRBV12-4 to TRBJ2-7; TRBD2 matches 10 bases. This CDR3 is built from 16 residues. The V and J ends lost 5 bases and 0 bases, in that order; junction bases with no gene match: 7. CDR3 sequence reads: CASSPRASGSSYEQYF. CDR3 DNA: TGTGCCAGCAGTCCAAGGGCTAGCGGGAGCTCCTACGAGCAGTACTTC.

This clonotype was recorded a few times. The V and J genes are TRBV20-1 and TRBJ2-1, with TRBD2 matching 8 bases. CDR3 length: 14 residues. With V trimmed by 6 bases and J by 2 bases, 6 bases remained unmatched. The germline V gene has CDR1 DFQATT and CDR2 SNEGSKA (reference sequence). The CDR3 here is CSAKTSGAYNEQFF. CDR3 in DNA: TGCAGTGCGAAAACTAGCGGTGCCTACAATGAGCAGTTCTTC.

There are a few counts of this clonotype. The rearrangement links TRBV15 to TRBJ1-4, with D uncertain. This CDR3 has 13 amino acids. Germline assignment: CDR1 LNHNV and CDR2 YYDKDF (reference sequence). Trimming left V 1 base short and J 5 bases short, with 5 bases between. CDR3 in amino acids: CATSRVANEKLFF. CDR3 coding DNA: TGTGCCACCAGCAGAGTGGCGAATGAAAAACTGTTTTTT.

The CDR3 reads CASSPMGAHEQYF. The CDR3 DNA is TGTGCCAGCAGCCCAATGGGGGCCCACGAGCAGTACTTC. The chain combines TRBV7-6 with TRBJ2-7, with D maybe TRBD1 (6 bases). The CDR3 spans 13 residues. Germline values: CDR1 SGHVS, CDR2 FNYEAQ. The germline V and J ends were trimmed by 5 bases and 5 bases, with 13 bases remaining between them.

The CDR3 DNA reads TGTGCCAGCAGTTATACACCTAGCGGGAACACCGGGGAGCTGTTTTTT. Protein sequence: CASSYTPSGNTGELFF. This chain connects TRBV6-5 to TRBJ2-2; 7 bases agree with TRBD2. This CDR3 comprises 16 residues. The V and J ends lost 3 bases and 1 base, in that order; junction bases with no gene match: 5. CDR1 is MNHEY, CDR2 SVGAGI, per germline.

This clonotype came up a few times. CDR3 amino acids: CSAFGQATEAFF. In DNA, the CDR3 is TGCAGTGCTTTTGGACAGGCCACTGAAGCTTTCTTT. V and J are TRBV20-1 and TRBJ1-1; 7 nucleotides align to TRBD1. The germline V gene has CDR1 DFQATT and CDR2 SNEGSKA (reference sequence). Trimming at V came to 5 bases and at J to 4 bases, leaving 4 bases not matched to a gene. The CDR3 contains 12 residues.

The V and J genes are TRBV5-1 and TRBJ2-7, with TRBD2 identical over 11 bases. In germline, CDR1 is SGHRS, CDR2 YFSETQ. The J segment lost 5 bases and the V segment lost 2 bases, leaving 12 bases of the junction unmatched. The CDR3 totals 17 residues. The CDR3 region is CASSLLSLAGGLNEQYF. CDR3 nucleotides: TGCGCCAGCAGCTTACTAAGCCTAGCGGGAGGCCTAAACGAGCAGTACTTC.

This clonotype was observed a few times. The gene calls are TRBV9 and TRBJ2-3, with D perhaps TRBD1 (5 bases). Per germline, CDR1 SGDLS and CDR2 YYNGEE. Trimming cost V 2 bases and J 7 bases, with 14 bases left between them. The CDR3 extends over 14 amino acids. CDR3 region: CASSVGQGDYTQYF. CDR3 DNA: TGTGCCAGCAGCGTCGGGCAGGGTGATTATACGCAGTATTTT.

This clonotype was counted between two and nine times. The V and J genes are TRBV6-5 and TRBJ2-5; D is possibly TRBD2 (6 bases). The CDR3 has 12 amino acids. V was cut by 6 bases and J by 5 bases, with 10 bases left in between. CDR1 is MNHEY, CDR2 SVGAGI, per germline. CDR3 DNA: TGTGCCAGCAGCCGGGACTTGGAGACCCAGTACTTC. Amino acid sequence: CASSRDLETQYF.